The 29 T cell receptor beta chains listed next were all sequenced from one sample in a study of CD8+ T cells in alopecia areata. Sequencing used cDNA as its template, made by extracting RNA and reverse transcribing it. The method was immunoSEQ multiplex PCR; TCRdb's version includes in-frame clones alone and lacks a portion of them. The sample consists of 150,000 or so clones, roughly two thirds of them appearing once. The treatment: oral pan-JAK inhibitor, 5-10 mg twice daily. This specimen was CD4+ T cells sorted from blood, taken at week 4, from a patient treated with tofacitinib. All receptors derive from a human donor with alopecia areata.

This clone has a handful of counts. The chain links TRBV7-9 to TRBJ1-4; 8 bases fit TRBD1. Germline-derived CDR1 and CDR2 are SEHNR and FQNEAQ (reference sequence). The CDR3 length is 16 residues. V shed 2 bases, J shed 7 bases, and the junction held 9 bases outside the gene matches. The CDR3 loop is CASSLFGRQGSEKLFF. The CDR3 DNA sequence: TGTGCCAGCAGCTTATTCGGAAGACAGGGGTCTGAAAAACTGTTTTTT.

The chain is built from TRBV7-9 and TRBJ2-1, with D perhaps TRBD2 (5 bases). Germline V gene lookup returns CDR1 SEHNR and CDR2 FQNEAQ (reference sequence). The ends were cut back, 5 bases at V and 7 bases at J, with 12 bases in the middle. There are 13 residues in the CDR3. CDR3 in amino acids: CASSQATGNEQFF. The DNA for the CDR3 is TGTGCCAGCAGCCAAGCCACGGGAAATGAGCAGTTCTTC.

The chain combines TRBV29-1 with TRBJ2-1; D possibly corresponds to TRBD2 (6 bases). This CDR3 has 13 residues. Germline CDR1 SQVTM, CDR2 ANQGSEA. V was shortened by 7 bases and J by 0 bases, with 10 bases between the two germline ends. In DNA, the CDR3 is TGCAGCGCCATGACTAGCTCCTACAATGAGCAGTTCTTC. Residues: CSAMTSSYNEQFF.

In the case of this clone: Other DNA sequences within the sample encode an identical CDR3. J is TRBJ2-7 and V is TRBV29-1; D is unresolved. Germline loops: CDR1 SQVTM, CDR2 ANQGSEA. Trimming cost V 1 base and J 1 base, with 8 bases left between them. The CDR3 sequence is 13 residues long. This CDR3 reads CSVEGEGSYEQYF. In DNA, the CDR3 is TGCAGCGTTGAAGGGGAAGGTTCCTACGAGCAGTACTTC.

V and J are TRBV27 and TRBJ1-2; maybe TRBD1 (6 bases). This CDR3 spans 11 amino acids. V lost 6 bases and J 8 bases, leaving 10 bases between the germline ends. CDR1 and CDR2 (germline): MNHEY, SMNVEV (reference sequence). CDR3 sequence (DNA): TGTGCCAGCAGCCAGGGGCAGGGCTACACCTTC. Translation gives CASSQGQGYTF.

The CDR3 loop is CASSVQGEQYF. The CDR3 nucleotides read TGTGCCAGCAGTGTACAGGGCGAGCAGTACTTC. This sequence joins TRBV2 and TRBJ2-7, with D perhaps matching TRBD1 (6 bases). Germline V CDR1 and CDR2: SNHLY, FYNNEI. Trimming took off 4 bases at V and 6 bases at J, with 7 bases between the two ends. CDR3 length equals 11 residues.

The chain employs TRBV29-1 and TRBJ1-1; no clear D gene. Trimming pared 7 bases from V and 3 bases from J, leaving 15 bases between. Germline CDR1 reads SQVTM; CDR2 reads ANQGSEA. This CDR3 comprises 13 residues. CDR3 loop: CSDKGRVDTEAFF. In DNA, the CDR3 is TGCAGCGACAAAGGACGGGTGGACACTGAAGCTTTCTTT.

The chain is built from TRBV2 and TRBJ2-2, with D possibly TRBD1 on 6 matching bases. CDR3 length: 16 residues. V lost 8 bases and J lost 3, with 19 bases in between. Germline V gene data show CDR1 as SNHLY and CDR2 as FYNNEI. The DNA for the CDR3 is TGTGCCAGCGTAGGACAGTTAGTCGGCCACACCGGGGAGCTGTTTTTT. Its translation is CASVGQLVGHTGELFF.

The chain uses TRBV27 and TRBJ1-6; D not resolved. The CDR3 totals 15 residues. Trimming pared 4 bases from V and 7 bases from J, leaving 14 bases between. The germline V gene encodes CDR1 MNHEY and CDR2 SMNVEV (reference sequence). The CDR3 loop reads CASSSSGVGNSPLHF. The CDR3 nucleotides read TGTGCCAGCAGTTCCAGCGGGGTTGGGAATTCACCCCTCCACTTT.

V usage is TRBV19 and J usage is TRBJ1-5; TRBD1 matches at 7 bases. V was pared by 5 bases and J by 4 bases, with 11 bases of the junction left unmatched. The CDR3 is 16 amino acids. Germline V CDR1 and CDR2: LNHDA, SQIVND (reference sequence). CDR3: CASSPRPDRLNQPQHF. CDR3 in DNA: TGTGCCAGTAGTCCACGACCGGACAGGTTGAATCAGCCCCAGCATTTT.

The J gene is TRBJ2-1, the V gene TRBV9; D is unclear. Germline assignment: CDR1 SGDLS and CDR2 YYNGEE. V was cut by 3 bases and J by 10 bases, with 26 bases left in between. The CDR3 is made up of 17 amino acids. The CDR3 DNA reads as TGTGCCAGCAGCGGAAAATCAAGCGACCCACTGATAAGCGAGCAGTTCTTC. This translates into CASSGKSSDPLISEQFF.

This clone was detected a few times. V is TRBV7-9 and J is TRBJ1-6; 10 bases are shared with TRBD1. Germline V lookup: CDR1 SEHNR, CDR2 FQNEAQ (reference sequence). The CDR3 extends over 13 amino acids. Unmatched junction bases numbered 7, after V lost 10 bases and J lost 10 bases. The CDR3 DNA follows: TGTGCCACCACCGGGACAGGGGAATCACCCCTCCACTTT. Its protein is CATTGTGESPLHF.

The chain links TRBV29-1 to TRBJ2-3, with D maybe TRBD1 (6 bases). Germline CDR1 is SQVTM and CDR2 is ANQGSEA. Trimming stripped 3 bases from V and 2 bases from J, with 12 bases between. CDR3 length equals 14 residues. The CDR3 DNA is TGCAGCGTTGATTTTGGACAGAACACAGATACGCAGTATTTT. Translated: CSVDFGQNTDTQYF.

The genes are TRBV29-1 and TRBJ2-2, with TRBD2 identical over 9 bases. CDR1 SQVTM and CDR2 ANQGSEA come from the germline V gene. The CDR3 is 16 amino acids. V was clipped by 1 base and J by 1 base; unmatched bases: 4. The CDR3 DNA sequence: TGCAGCGTTGAAGGGATAGCGGGGGTGAACACCGGGGAGCTGTTTTTT. This translates into CSVEGIAGVNTGELFF.

The chain carries TRBV30 and TRBJ2-4; no clear D gene. This CDR3 spans 14 amino acids. Germline-derived CDR1 and CDR2 are GTSNPN and SVGIG (reference sequence). V was trimmed by 5 bases and J by 0 bases, leaving 11 bases between them. DNA for the CDR3: TGTGCCTGGGCCAAGGTTTTAGCCAAAAACATTCAGTACTTC. It encodes CAWAKVLAKNIQYF.

The chain is built from TRBV29-1 and TRBJ2-7, with TRBD1 matching over 8 bases. This CDR3 has 14 amino acids. V dropped 6 bases and J dropped 0; count of bases not matched to a gene: 7. Germline loops: CDR1 SQVTM, CDR2 ANQGSEA. CDR3 sequence reads: CSVVDRDSSYEQYF. The CDR3 DNA reads as TGCAGCGTGGTGGACAGGGACAGCTCCTACGAGCAGTACTTC.

This sequence joins TRBV4-3 and TRBJ1-1; D call uncertain. Germline V gives CDR1 LGHNA, CDR2 YSLEER. The CDR3 sequence is 14 residues long. Between the trimmed V and J ends, which lost 2 bases and 1 base, there was a span of 8 bases. CDR3 bases: TGCGCCAGCAGCCAACGAACAACGAACACTGAAGCTTTCTTT. Its translation is CASSQRTTNTEAFF.

This clone came up once. The chain recombines TRBV15 with TRBJ2-5; 10 nucleotides align to TRBD2. Trimming removed 5 bases from V and 2 bases from J; junction bases left unmatched: 5. Germline values: CDR1 LNHNV, CDR2 YYDKDF (reference sequence). There are 15 residues in the CDR3. The CDR3 here is CATSWGTSEQETQYF. CDR3 nucleotides: TGTGCCACCAGCTGGGGGACTAGCGAACAAGAGACCCAGTACTTC. The variable domain in full, completed from reference TRBV15 and TRBJ2-5, reads DAMVIQNPRYQVTQFGKPVTLSCSQTLNHNVMYWYQQKSSQAPKLLFHYYDKDFNNEADTPDNFQSRRPNTSFCFLDIRSPGLGDTAMYLCATSWGTSEQETQYFGPGTRLLVL.

V gene TRBV30 combines with J gene TRBJ2-2; TRBD1 agrees at 7 bases. Germline V gene data show CDR1 as GTSNPN and CDR2 as SVGIG (reference sequence). This CDR3 region has 15 residues. V gave up 6 bases and J gave up 4 bases; unmatched junction bases: 11. The CDR3 nucleotides read TGTGCCTGTCCCGACAGGGCGGGTGGCACCGGGGAGCTGTTTTTT. Residues: CACPDRAGGTGELFF.

In its sample, this clone was seen a few times. The rearrangement uses TRBV5-1 and TRBJ2-3, with D possibly matching TRBD1 (5 bases). In germline, CDR1 is SGHRS, CDR2 YFSETQ. The V end was cut by 0 bases, the J end by 5 bases, with 10 bases between. The CDR3 totals 14 residues. The DNA of the CDR3 is TGCGCCAGCAGCTTGGAGGGGCTGGGAGATACGCAGTATTTT. It encodes CASSLEGLGDTQYF.

The genes are TRBV5-1 and TRBJ2-7; D unclear. CDR3 length: 12 residues. Per germline, CDR1 SGHRS and CDR2 YFSETQ. Trimming removed 1 base at V and 2 bases at J, with 4 bases between. CDR3 coding DNA: TGCGCCAGCAGCTTGACGGCCTACGAGCAGTACTTC. As protein: CASSLTAYEQYF.

The sample holds a few counts of this clone. The gene calls are TRBV27 and TRBJ2-7; 13 positions agree with TRBD2. The CDR3 spans 13 residues. Germline V gene lookup returns CDR1 MNHEY and CDR2 SMNVEV (reference sequence). With 8 bases clipped from V and 10 bases from J, the junction kept 8 bases outside the gene matches. The CDR3 sequence: CASGSTSGGAQYF. For the CDR3, the DNA is TGTGCCAGCGGCTCCACTAGCGGGGGGGCTCAGTACTTC.

This clone was seen only a few times. The chain recombines TRBV29-1 with TRBJ2-7; possible D gene TRBD2, 5 bases. Looked up from germline, CDR1 is SQVTM and CDR2 is ANQGSEA. Trimming took off 0 bases at V and 4 bases at J, with 10 bases between the two ends. The CDR3 runs to 13 residues. As DNA, the CDR3 is TGCAGCGTTGAAGATCGGGGAAAGTACGAGCAGTACTTC. This gives the protein CSVEDRGKYEQYF.

V gene TRBV27 combines with J gene TRBJ1-6; 8 bases agree with TRBD1. The V and J ends lost 6 bases and 4 bases, in that order; junction bases with no gene match: 5. Germline V gene data show CDR1 as MNHEY and CDR2 as SMNVEV (reference sequence). The length of the CDR3 is 15 residues. CDR3 DNA sequence: TGTGCCAGCAGATCAGGGGGCAGGTATAATTCACCCCTCCACTTT. Residues: CASRSGGRYNSPLHF.

Notes on this clone: This CDR3 is also generated by other DNA sequences in the sample. This rearrangement joins TRBV15 to TRBJ1-5, with a possible D match to TRBD1 (5 bases). Germline-derived CDR1 and CDR2 are LNHNV and YYDKDF (reference sequence). The length of the CDR3 is 14 residues. Deletions cut 4 bases from V and 0 bases from J, with 7 bases between. In DNA, the CDR3 is TGTGCCACCAGCACAGGGTATAGCAATCAGCCCCAGCATTTT. Translation: CATSTGYSNQPQHF.

CDR3 DNA: TGTGCCTGGAATCGGTTGGCCTACACTGAAGCTTTCTTT. Residues: CAWNRLAYTEAFF. The chain is built from TRBV30 and TRBJ1-1; no clear D. The CDR3 spans 13 residues. Germline values: CDR1 GTSNPN, CDR2 SVGIG (reference sequence). V gave up 4 bases and J gave up 3 bases, with 12 bases separating them.

This clone was seen a few times. The chain carries TRBV29-1 and TRBJ2-3; the match to TRBD1 covers 7 bases. The CDR3 spans 16 residues. The J segment lost 0 bases and the V segment lost 7 bases, leaving 13 bases of the junction unmatched. Germline values: CDR1 SQVTM, CDR2 ANQGSEA. This CDR3 reads CSARQGTTTSTDTQYF. CDR3 DNA sequence: TGCAGCGCACGACAGGGAACGACCACTAGCACAGATACGCAGTATTTT.

This rearrangement joins TRBV30 to TRBJ2-1, with 9 bases that match TRBD2. Trimming cost V 0 bases and J 7 bases; bases outside gene matches: 7. The CDR3 loop spans 15 amino acids. Germline-derived CDR1 and CDR2 are GTSNPN and SVGIG (reference sequence). CDR3 coding DNA: TGTGCCTGGAGTGTACAAGCGGGGGGAGGAAATGAGCAGTTCTTC. Its translation: CAWSVQAGGGNEQFF.

This sequence joins TRBV6-1 and TRBJ2-1; D possibly corresponds to TRBD1 (5 bases). V shed 7 bases and J shed 2 bases, with 12 bases lying between them. This CDR3 is built from 14 residues. Germline V gives CDR1 MNHNS, CDR2 SASEGT. This CDR3 is CASTQGRTYNEQFF. Written as DNA, the CDR3 is TGTGCCAGCACCCAGGGTAGGACCTACAATGAGCAGTTCTTC.